Reported below is one T cell receptor (beta chain). The data belong to a study of technical replicates of blood from several donors. Here immunoSEQ multiplex PCR was the method, and the copy in TCRdb shows in-frame clones only, minus some. In the table there are some 14,000 clones, over 80% of which are singletons. V shed 1 base and J 3 bases; nucleotides not matched to a gene: 3. The CDR3 covers 15 residues. CDR1 is MNHNS, CDR2 SASEGT, per germline. This TCR derives from a human donor in good health. The gene calls are TRBV6-1 and TRBJ2-1; 7 bases are shared with TRBD1. Sample: PBMCs. The CDR3 DNA sequence: TGTGCCAGCAGTGAAGAAGCAGGGGGCTACAATGAGCAGTTCTTC. This encodes CASSEEAGGYNEQFF.